Following are 27 T cell receptor beta chains from one sample sequenced in a study of blood T cell repertoires in COVID-19. The table came from immunoSEQ multiplex PCR; TCRdb's copy has only in-frame clones and leaves some out. The sample lists roughly 98,000 clones, over 80% seen once, with 10% to 15% in the top ten. Sequences were obtained from peripheral blood. These TCRs come from a woman between 65 and 79 years old with active or convalescent COVID-19.

The chain joins TRBV29-1 to TRBJ1-2, with D tentatively TRBD1 (5 bases). The V and J ends lost 6 bases and 8 bases respectively, with 19 bases between them. The CDR3 runs to 13 residues. Germline assignment: CDR1 SQVTM and CDR2 ANQGSEA. The CDR3 nucleotides are TGCAGCGTATGGGGACTAGGGATCCTGGGCTACACCTTC. Amino acid sequence: CSVWGLGILGYTF.

The chain couples TRBV11-2 to TRBJ2-7; D ambiguous. Germline CDR1 reads SGHAT; CDR2 reads FQNNGV. Trimming stripped 4 bases from V and 6 bases from J, with 13 bases between. The CDR3 length is 13 residues. This CDR3 is CASSSSPLLEQYF. The CDR3 coding sequence is TGTGCCAGCAGCTCCTCGCCCCTACTCGAGCAGTACTTC.

V and J are TRBV9 and TRBJ1-2, with 8 nucleotides matching TRBD1. The germline gives CDR1 SGDLS, CDR2 YYNGEE. This CDR3 region has 16 residues. With 4 bases clipped from V and 7 bases from J, the junction kept 15 bases outside the gene matches. The CDR3 DNA reads TGTGCCAGCAGCAATCGTAATCTGGACAGGGCTAGTGGCTACACCTTC. Translating gives CASSNRNLDRASGYTF.

This clone was seen once. The chain carries TRBV12-5 and TRBJ1-1, with 8 bases identical to TRBD1. V gave up 4 bases and J gave up 4 bases; unmatched junction bases: 8. This CDR3 region has 15 residues. Germline V gives CDR1 LGHNT, CDR2 FRNRAP. This CDR3 reads CASGSDRGWSTEAFF. In DNA form, the CDR3 reads TGTGCTAGTGGTTCAGACAGGGGCTGGAGCACTGAAGCTTTCTTT.

The chain links TRBV6-2 or TRBV6-3 to TRBJ1-5; the match to TRBD1 covers 8 bases. This CDR3 region has 15 residues. Germline V gene lookup returns CDR1 MNHEY and CDR2 SVGEGT. J gave up 0 bases and V 5 bases, and 3 bases lay outside the gene matches. CDR3 DNA sequence: TGTGCCAGCAGTACGACAGGGGTTAGCAATCAGCCCCAGCATTTT. Its protein product is CASSTTGVSNQPQHF.

The chain joins TRBV3-1 (or the pseudogene TRBV3-2) to TRBJ2-5, with a tentative D call TRBD2 (5 bases). Per germline, CDR1 LGHDT and CDR2 YNNKEL (reference sequence). The CDR3 length is 14 residues. V was shortened by 4 bases and J by 5 bases, with 14 bases between the two germline ends. The CDR3 loop is CASSPGVLPETQYF. In DNA form, the CDR3 reads TGTGCCAGCAGCCCCGGGGTACTCCCTGAGACCCAGTACTTC.

This clone was recorded only once. V and J are TRBV9 and TRBJ2-2; D is unclear. The CDR3 runs 13 residues. The germline gives CDR1 SGDLS, CDR2 YYNGEE. V was cut by 0 bases and J by 6 bases, with 6 bases left in between. The CDR3 region has the DNA TGTGCCAGCAGCGTAGCCCAGGCCGGGGAGCTGTTTTTT. Its translation: CASSVAQAGELFF. The variable domain in full, completed from reference TRBV9 and TRBJ2-2, reads DSGVTQTPKHLITATGQRVTLRCSPRSGDLSVYWYQQSLDQGLQFLIQYYNGEERAKGNILERFSAQQFPDLHSELNLSSLELGDSALYFCASSVAQAGELFFGEGSRLTVL.

The J gene is TRBJ1-6, the V gene TRBV2; weak D call: TRBD1 (6 bases). Per germline, CDR1 SNHLY and CDR2 FYNNEI. The CDR3 spans 15 residues. The ends were cut back, 1 base at V and 10 bases at J, with 14 bases in the middle. CDR3 amino acids: CASSEGVRGGSPLHF. The CDR3 DNA is TGTGCCAGCAGTGAAGGGGTCAGGGGTGGGTCACCCCTCCACTTT.

The genes are TRBV5-4 and TRBJ2-5; D might be TRBD1 (7 bases). The ends were cut back, 4 bases at V and 0 bases at J, with 13 bases in the middle. Per the germline V gene, CDR1 is SGHNT and CDR2 is YYREEE (reference sequence). The CDR3 extends over 15 amino acids. The DNA for the CDR3 is TGTGCCAGCAGCAGCAGGGGGGCGTACCAAGAGACCCAGTACTTC. Its translation is CASSSRGAYQETQYF.

This clone was recorded only once. The chain employs TRBV6-1 and TRBJ2-7; D call uncertain. This CDR3 is 13 amino acids long. In germline, CDR1 is MNHNS, CDR2 SASEGT. The V end lost 0 bases, the J end lost 3 bases, and 6 bases lay between the germline ends. The DNA of the CDR3 is TGTGCCAGCAGTGAAGCTGGCAGCTACGAGCAGTACTTC. Its translation: CASSEAGSYEQYF.

The rearrangement joins TRBV9 to TRBJ2-3, with D perhaps TRBD2 (6 bases). Germline V CDR1 and CDR2: SGDLS, YYNGEE. The CDR3 is 16 residues long. The ends were cut back, 2 bases at V and 0 bases at J, with 13 bases in the middle. Written as DNA, the CDR3 is TGTGCCAGCAGCGTTGGGGGAGGCCTTAGCACAGATACGCAGTATTTT. Encoded protein: CASSVGGGLSTDTQYF.

This chain links TRBV4-3 with TRBJ2-7, with a tentative D call TRBD1 (8 bases). The CDR3 loop spans 15 amino acids. CDR1 is LGHNA and CDR2 is YSLEER in the germline V gene. V was pared by 2 bases and J by 0 bases, with 11 bases between. The CDR3 coding sequence is TGCGCCAGCAGCCAAAACAGGGGGGGCTCCTACGAGCAGTACTTC. It translates to CASSQNRGGSYEQYF.

The chain combines TRBV29-1 with TRBJ1-1, with 8 bases fitting TRBD1. V lost 1 base, J lost 5 bases, and 3 bases stayed unmatched. The V gene's germline CDR1 is SQVTM and CDR2 ANQGSEA. The CDR3 has 13 amino acids. CDR3 amino acids: CSVEGTGGTEAFF. The CDR3 region has the DNA TGCAGCGTTGAAGGTACAGGGGGGACTGAAGCTTTCTTT.

This clone has a handful of counts. V and J are TRBV19 and TRBJ1-1, with D unclear. V lost 5 bases, J lost 3 bases, and 13 bases lay in between. There are 14 residues in the CDR3. Germline lookup yields CDR1 LNHDA and CDR2 SQIVND (reference sequence). The CDR3 DNA sequence: TGTGCCAGTAGTTACCGAGGCGGTGACACTGAAGCTTTCTTT. This translates into CASSYRGGDTEAFF.

The chain recombines TRBV4-1 with TRBJ2-3, with a possible D match to TRBD1 (5 bases). This CDR3 region has 16 residues. Trimming stripped 1 base from V and 0 bases from J, with 11 bases between. CDR1 is MGHRA, CDR2 YSYEKL, per germline. The CDR3 DNA is TGCGCCAGCAGCCAAGTTTTCAGGACAAGCACAGATACGCAGTATTTT. Amino acid sequence: CASSQVFRTSTDTQYF.

This sequence joins TRBV4-1 and TRBJ2-7; the D gene is possibly TRBD1 (5 bases). Germline loops: CDR1 MGHRA, CDR2 YSYEKL. This CDR3 is built from 12 residues. V was clipped by 10 bases and J by 0 bases, with 10 bases between them. CDR3 region: CAKQGASYEQYF. DNA for the CDR3: TGCGCCAAGCAGGGCGCCTCCTACGAGCAGTACTTC.

This rearrangement joins TRBV5-1 to TRBJ2-2; 9 bases line up with TRBD2. Per the germline V gene, CDR1 is SGHRS and CDR2 is YFSETQ. The trim removed 1 base at V and 0 bases at J, leaving 4 bases unmatched. The CDR3 has 17 amino acids. The CDR3 DNA sequence: TGCGCCAGCAGCTTGAGGCCTAGCGGGGCGAACACCGGGGAGCTGTTTTTT. It encodes CASSLRPSGANTGELFF.

The chain recombines TRBV4-3 with TRBJ2-2; D ambiguous. V gave up 1 base and J gave up 0 bases, with 9 bases separating them. The CDR3 is made up of 16 amino acids. The V gene's germline CDR1 is LGHNA and CDR2 YSLEER. CDR3 bases: TGCGCCAGCAGCCAAGGATTCCAGGCGAACACCGGGGAGCTGTTTTTT. Protein sequence: CASSQGFQANTGELFF.

V and J are TRBV4-3 and TRBJ2-6; TRBD2 agrees at 11 bases. CDR1 is LGHNA and CDR2 is YSLEER in the germline V gene. The CDR3 is 19 amino acids. V lost 4 bases, J lost 4 bases, and 12 bases stayed unmatched. The CDR3 loop reads CASSPSLSGGAAGANVLTF. The CDR3 region has the DNA TGCGCCAGCAGCCCGTCCCTTAGCGGGGGGGCAGCGGGGGCCAACGTCCTGACTTTC.

The rearrangement links TRBV10-3 to TRBJ2-1, with 8 nucleotides matching TRBD2. The CDR3 contains 11 residues. Germline CDR1 reads ENHRY; CDR2 reads SYGVKD. CDR3 region: CSGGTYNEQFF. CDR3 in DNA: TGTAGCGGGGGCACTTACAATGAGCAGTTCTTC.

CDR3 bases: TGTGCCAGCAGTTACCGGGATGGGGCAGATACGCAGTATTTT. Translated: CASSYRDGADTQYF. V and J are TRBV6-5 and TRBJ2-3; weak D call: TRBD2 (5 bases). The CDR3 sequence is 14 residues long. Deletions cut 2 bases from V and 4 bases from J, with 10 bases between. Looked up from germline, CDR1 is MNHEY and CDR2 is SVGAGI.

A few counts support this clone. The chain combines TRBV4-1 with TRBJ1-1; no clear D gene. The V end was cut by 4 bases, the J end by 1 base, with 10 bases between. The length of the CDR3 is 14 residues. Germline CDR1 MGHRA, CDR2 YSYEKL. CDR3 sequence reads: CASSLPSGNTEAFF. The CDR3 nucleotides read TGCGCCAGCAGCCTACCCTCAGGGAACACTGAAGCTTTCTTT.

Here the CDR3 DNA reads TGTGCCAGCAGCTTAGCGGGGGGGAACAATGAGCAGTTCTTC. Protein product: CASSLAGGNNEQFF. The rearrangement joins TRBV7-9 to TRBJ2-1; 7 bases align to TRBD2. Looked up from germline, CDR1 is SEHNR and CDR2 is FQNEAQ (reference sequence). The CDR3 has 14 amino acids. V dropped 0 bases and J dropped 5; count of bases not matched to a gene: 1.

The rearrangement joins TRBV3-1 (or the pseudogene TRBV3-2) to TRBJ2-2, with 7 bases lining up with TRBD2. J lost 7 bases, V lost 6 bases, and 11 bases had no gene match. This CDR3 has 15 residues. The V gene's germline CDR1 is LGHDT and CDR2 YNNKEL (reference sequence). The chain's CDR3 is CASSHGGTGNGELFF. The CDR3 nucleotides are TGTGCCAGCAGTCACGGGGGGACGGGTAACGGGGAGCTGTTTTTT.

This chain links TRBV6-6 with TRBJ2-7, with TRBD2 matching over 7 bases. Germline assignment: CDR1 MNHNY and CDR2 SVGAGI (reference sequence). J lost 1 base, V lost 0 bases, and 6 bases had no gene match. The CDR3 length is 16 residues. The CDR3 DNA reads TGTGCCAGCAGTTACTCGAGCGGGACTAATTCCTACGAGCAGTACTTC. It translates to CASSYSSGTNSYEQYF.

The rearrangement joins TRBV5-1 to TRBJ2-7, with 7 bases fitting TRBD1. V was pared by 2 bases and J by 5 bases, with 7 bases of the junction left unmatched. The germline CDR1 and CDR2 sequences are SGHRS and YFSETQ. The CDR3 is 14 amino acids. The chain's CDR3 is CASSFGQARDEQYF. The CDR3 DNA reads as TGCGCCAGCAGCTTCGGACAGGCCCGTGACGAGCAGTACTTC.

This chain connects TRBV5-1 to TRBJ1-2, with 9 bases lining up with TRBD1. Unmatched junction bases numbered 2, after V lost 7 bases and J lost 1 base. The CDR3 runs 13 residues. Germline CDR1 and CDR2: SGHRS and YFSETQ. CDR3 DNA: TGCGCCAGCCGGGACAGGGATAACTATGGCTACACCTTC. Amino acid sequence: CASRDRDNYGYTF.